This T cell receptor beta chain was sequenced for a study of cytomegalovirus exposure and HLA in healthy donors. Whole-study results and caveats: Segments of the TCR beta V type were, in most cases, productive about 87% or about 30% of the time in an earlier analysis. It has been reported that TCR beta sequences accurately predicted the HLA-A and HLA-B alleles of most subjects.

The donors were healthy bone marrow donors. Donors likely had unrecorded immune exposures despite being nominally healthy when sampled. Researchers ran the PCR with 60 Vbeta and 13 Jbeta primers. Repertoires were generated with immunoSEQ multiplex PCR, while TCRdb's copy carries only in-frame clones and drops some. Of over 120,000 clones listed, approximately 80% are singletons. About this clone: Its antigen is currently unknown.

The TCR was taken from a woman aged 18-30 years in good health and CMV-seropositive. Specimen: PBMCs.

The CDR3 DNA is TGTGCCACCACAACAGGGGGCAATCAGCCCCAGCATTTT. Protein product: CATTTGGNQPQHF. The chain has TRBV10-3 and TRBJ1-5, with 7 positions matching TRBD1. This CDR3 has 13 amino acids. J was trimmed by 2 bases and V by 10 bases; bases with no gene match: 5. Germline CDR1 ENHRY, CDR2 SYGVKD.